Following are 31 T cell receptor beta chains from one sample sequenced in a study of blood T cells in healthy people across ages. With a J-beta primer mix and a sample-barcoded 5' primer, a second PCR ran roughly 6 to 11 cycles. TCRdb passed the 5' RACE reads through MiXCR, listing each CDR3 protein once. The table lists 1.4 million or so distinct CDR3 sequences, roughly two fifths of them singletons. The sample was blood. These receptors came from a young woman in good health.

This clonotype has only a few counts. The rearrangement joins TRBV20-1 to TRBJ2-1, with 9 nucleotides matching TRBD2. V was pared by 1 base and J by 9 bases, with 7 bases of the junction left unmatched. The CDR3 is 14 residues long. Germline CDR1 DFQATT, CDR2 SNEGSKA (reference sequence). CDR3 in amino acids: CSARASREGFEQFF. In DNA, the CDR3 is TGCAGTGCTAGAGCCTCGCGGGAGGGTTTTGAGCAGTTCTTC.

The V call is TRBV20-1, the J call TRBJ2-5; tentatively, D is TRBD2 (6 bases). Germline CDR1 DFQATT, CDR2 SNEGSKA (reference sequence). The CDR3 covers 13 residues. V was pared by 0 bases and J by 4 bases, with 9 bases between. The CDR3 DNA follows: TGCAGTGCTAGAGATAGCGGTGCAGAGACCCAGTACTTC. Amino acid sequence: CSARDSGAETQYF.

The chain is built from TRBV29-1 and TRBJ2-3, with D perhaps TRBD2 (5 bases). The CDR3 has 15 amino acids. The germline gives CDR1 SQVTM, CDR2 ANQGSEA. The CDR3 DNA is TGCAACGTGGTTAAAAATGGCGTGGGGTCGGGGTCGCAGTATTTT. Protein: CNVVKNGVGSGSQYF.

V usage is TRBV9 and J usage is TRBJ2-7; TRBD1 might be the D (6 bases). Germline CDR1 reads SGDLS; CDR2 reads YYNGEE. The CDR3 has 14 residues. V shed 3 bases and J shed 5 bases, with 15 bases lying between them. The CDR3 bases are TGTGCCAGCAGCGGGTCCCTCCACAGGGACGAGCAGTACTTC. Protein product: CASSGSLHRDEQYF.

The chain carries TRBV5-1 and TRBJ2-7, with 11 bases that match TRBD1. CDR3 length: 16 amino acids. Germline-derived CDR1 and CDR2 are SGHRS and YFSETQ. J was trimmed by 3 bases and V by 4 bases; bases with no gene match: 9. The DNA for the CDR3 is TGCGCCAGCAGCCTCCGGGACAGGGGGTCTAACTACGAGCAGTACTTC. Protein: CASSLRDRGSNYEQYF. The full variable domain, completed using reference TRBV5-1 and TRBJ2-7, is KAGVTQTPRYLIKTRGQQVTLSCSPISGHRSVSWYQQTPGQGLQFLFEYFSETQRNKGNFPGRFSGRQFSNSRSEMNVSTLELGDSALYLCASSLRDRGSNYEQYFGPGTRLTVT.

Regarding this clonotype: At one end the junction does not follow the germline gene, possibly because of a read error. CDR3 protein: CAGSVLREQYF. CDR3 sequence (DNA): TGTGCCGGGAGCGTACTACGCGAGCAGTACTTC. The J gene is TRBJ2-5, the V gene TRBV30; D might be TRBD2 (5 bases). The J call is doubtful: the DNA matches TRBJ2-7 better. Germline lookup yields CDR1 GTSNPN and CDR2 SVGIG (reference sequence). CDR3 length: 11 amino acids.

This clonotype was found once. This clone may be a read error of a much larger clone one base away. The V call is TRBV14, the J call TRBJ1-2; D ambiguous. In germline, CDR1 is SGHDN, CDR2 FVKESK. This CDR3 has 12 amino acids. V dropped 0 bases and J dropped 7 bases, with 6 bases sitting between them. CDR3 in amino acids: CASSQEGAGYTF. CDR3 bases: TGTGCCAGCAGCCAAGAAGGAGCTGGCTACACCTTC.

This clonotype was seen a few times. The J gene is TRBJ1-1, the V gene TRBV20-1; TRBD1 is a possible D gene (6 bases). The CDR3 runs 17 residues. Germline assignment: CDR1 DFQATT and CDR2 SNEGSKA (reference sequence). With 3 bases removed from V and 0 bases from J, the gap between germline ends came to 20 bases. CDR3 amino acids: CSASAGGSPSLNTEAFF. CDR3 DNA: TGCAGTGCTAGTGCCGGGGGCTCCCCGAGCTTGAACACTGAAGCTTTCTTT.

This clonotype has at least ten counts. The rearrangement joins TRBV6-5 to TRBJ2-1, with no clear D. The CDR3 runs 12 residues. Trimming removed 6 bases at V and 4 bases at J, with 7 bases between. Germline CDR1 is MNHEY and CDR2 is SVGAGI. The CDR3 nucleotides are TGTGCCAGCAGCCCCAATTACAATGAGCAGTTCTTC. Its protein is CASSPNYNEQFF.

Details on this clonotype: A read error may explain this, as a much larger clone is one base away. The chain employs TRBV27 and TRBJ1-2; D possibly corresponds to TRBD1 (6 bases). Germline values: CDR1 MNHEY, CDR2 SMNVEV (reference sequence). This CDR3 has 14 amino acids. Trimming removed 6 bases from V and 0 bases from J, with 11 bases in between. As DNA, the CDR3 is TGTGCCAGCAGGCCCGGGACAACTAACTATGGCTACACCTTC. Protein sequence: CASRPGTTNYGYTF.

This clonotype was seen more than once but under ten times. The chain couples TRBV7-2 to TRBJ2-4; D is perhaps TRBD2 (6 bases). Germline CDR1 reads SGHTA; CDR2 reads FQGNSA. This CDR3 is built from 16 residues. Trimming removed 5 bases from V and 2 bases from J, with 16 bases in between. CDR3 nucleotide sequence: TGTGCCAGCAGCCCCGGGGGTGGGAGGTCCAAAAACATTCAGTACTTC. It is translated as CASSPGGGRSKNIQYF.

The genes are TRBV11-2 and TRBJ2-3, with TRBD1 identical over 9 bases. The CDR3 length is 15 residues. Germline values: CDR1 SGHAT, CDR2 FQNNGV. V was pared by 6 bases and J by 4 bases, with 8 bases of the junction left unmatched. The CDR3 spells CASSRYRGLADTQYF. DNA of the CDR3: TGTGCCAGCAGTCGGTACAGGGGGCTGGCAGATACGCAGTATTTT.

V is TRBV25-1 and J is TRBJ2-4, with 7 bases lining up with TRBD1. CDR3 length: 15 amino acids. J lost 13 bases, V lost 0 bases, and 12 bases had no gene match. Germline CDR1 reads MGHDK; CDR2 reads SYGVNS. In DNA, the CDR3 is TGTGCCAGCAGTGAATACACAGGGGACCTAGGGGAGCAGTACTTC. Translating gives CASSEYTGDLGEQYF.

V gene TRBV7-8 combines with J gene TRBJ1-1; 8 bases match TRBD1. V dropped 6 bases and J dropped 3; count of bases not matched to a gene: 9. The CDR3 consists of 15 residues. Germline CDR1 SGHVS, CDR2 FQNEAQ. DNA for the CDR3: TGTGCCAGCAGTCGAAGCAGGGGGCCCGACACTGAAGCTTTCTTT. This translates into CASSRSRGPDTEAFF.

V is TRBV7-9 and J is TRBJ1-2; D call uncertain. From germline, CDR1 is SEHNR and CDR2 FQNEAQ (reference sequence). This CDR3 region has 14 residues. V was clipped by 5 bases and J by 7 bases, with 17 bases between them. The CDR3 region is CASSPERAFGGYTF. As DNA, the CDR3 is TGTGCCAGCAGCCCAGAGAGGGCGTTCGGTGGCTACACCTTC. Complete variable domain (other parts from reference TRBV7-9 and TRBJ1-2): DTGVSQNPRHKITKRGQNVTFRCDPISEHNRLYWYRQTLGQGPEFLTYFQNEAQLEKSRLLSDRFSAERPKGSFSTLEIQRTEQGDSAMYLCASSPERAFGGYTFGSGTRLTVV.

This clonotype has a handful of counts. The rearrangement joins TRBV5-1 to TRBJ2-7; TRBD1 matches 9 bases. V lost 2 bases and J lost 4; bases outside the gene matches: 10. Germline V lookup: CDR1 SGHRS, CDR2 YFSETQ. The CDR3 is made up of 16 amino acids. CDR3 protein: CASSFDPGTGSYEQYF. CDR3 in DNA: TGCGCCAGCAGCTTCGACCCCGGGACAGGGTCTTACGAGCAGTACTTC. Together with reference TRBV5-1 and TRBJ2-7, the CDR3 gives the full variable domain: KAGVTQTPRYLIKTRGQQVTLSCSPISGHRSVSWYQQTPGQGLQFLFEYFSETQRNKGNFPGRFSGRQFSNSRSEMNVSTLELGDSALYLCASSFDPGTGSYEQYFGPGTRLTVT.

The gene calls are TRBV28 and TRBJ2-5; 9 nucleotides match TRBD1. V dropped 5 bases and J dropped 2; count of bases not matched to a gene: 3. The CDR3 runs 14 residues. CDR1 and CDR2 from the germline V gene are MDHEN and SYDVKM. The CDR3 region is CASSNRGPQETQYF. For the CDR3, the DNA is TGTGCCAGCAGTAACAGGGGGCCACAAGAGACCCAGTACTTC.

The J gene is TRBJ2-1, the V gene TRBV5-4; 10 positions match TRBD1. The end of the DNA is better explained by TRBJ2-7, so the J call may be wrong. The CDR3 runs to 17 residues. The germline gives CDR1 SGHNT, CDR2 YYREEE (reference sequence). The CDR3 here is CASSLGTGGAYYNEQYF. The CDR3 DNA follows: TGTGCCAGCAGCTTGGGGACAGGGGGAGCCTATTACAATGAGCAGTACTTC.

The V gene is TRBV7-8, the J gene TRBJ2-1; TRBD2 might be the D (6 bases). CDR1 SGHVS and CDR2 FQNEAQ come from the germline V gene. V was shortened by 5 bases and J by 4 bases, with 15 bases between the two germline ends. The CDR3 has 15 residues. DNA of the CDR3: TGTGCCAGCAGCACTGCGGACTACAGATACAATGAGCAGTTCTTC. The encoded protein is CASSTADYRYNEQFF. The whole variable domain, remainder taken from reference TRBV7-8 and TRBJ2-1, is GAGVSQSPRYKVAKRGQDVALRCDPISGHVSLFWYQQALGQGPEFLTYFQNEAQLDKSGLPSDRFFAERPEGSVSTLKIQRTQQEDSAVYLCASSTADYRYNEQFFGPGTRLTVL.

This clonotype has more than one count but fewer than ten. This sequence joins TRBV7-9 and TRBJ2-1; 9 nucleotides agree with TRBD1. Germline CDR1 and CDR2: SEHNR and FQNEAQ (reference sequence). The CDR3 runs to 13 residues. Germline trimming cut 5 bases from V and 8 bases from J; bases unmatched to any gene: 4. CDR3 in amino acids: CASSAWTGDEQFF. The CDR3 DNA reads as TGTGCCAGCAGCGCCTGGACAGGGGATGAGCAGTTCTTC.

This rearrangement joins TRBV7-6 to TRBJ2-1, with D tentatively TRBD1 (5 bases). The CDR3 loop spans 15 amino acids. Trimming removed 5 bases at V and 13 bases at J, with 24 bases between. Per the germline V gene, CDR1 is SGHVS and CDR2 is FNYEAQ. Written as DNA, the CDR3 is TGTGCCAGCAGCATCCTAAGTGACAGCGTAGAGACCCAGTTCTTC. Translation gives CASSILSDSVETQFF. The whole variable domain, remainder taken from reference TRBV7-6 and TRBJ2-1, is GAGVSQSPRYKVTKRGQDVALRCDPISGHVSLYWYRQALGQGPEFLTYFNYEAQQDKSGLPNDRFSAERPEGSISTLTIQRTEQRDSAMYRCASSILSDSVETQFFGPGTRLTVL.

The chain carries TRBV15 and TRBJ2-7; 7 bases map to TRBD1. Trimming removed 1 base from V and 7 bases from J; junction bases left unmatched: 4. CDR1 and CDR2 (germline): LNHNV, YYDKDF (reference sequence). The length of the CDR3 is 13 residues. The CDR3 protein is CATSRGQGNEQYF. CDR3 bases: TGTGCCACCAGCAGAGGACAGGGCAATGAGCAGTACTTC.

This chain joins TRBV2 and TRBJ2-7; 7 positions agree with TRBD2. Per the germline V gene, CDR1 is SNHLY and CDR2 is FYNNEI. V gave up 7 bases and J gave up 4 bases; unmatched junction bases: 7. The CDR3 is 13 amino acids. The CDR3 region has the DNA TGTGCCAGCACAGCGGGACCACATTACGAGCAGTACTTC. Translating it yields CASTAGPHYEQYF. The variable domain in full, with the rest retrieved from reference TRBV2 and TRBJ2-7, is EPEVTQTPSHQVTQMGQEVILRCVPISNHLYFYWYRQILGQKVEFLVSFYNNEISEKSEIFDDQFSVERPDGSNFTLKIRSTKLEDSAMYFCASTAGPHYEQYFGPGTRLTVT.

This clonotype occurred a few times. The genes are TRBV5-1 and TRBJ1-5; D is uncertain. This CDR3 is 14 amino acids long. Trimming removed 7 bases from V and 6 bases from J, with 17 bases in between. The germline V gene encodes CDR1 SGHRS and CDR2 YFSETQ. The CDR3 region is CASRLDLAGQPQHF. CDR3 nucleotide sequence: TGCGCCAGCCGGCTCGATCTGGCGGGTCAGCCCCAGCATTTT.

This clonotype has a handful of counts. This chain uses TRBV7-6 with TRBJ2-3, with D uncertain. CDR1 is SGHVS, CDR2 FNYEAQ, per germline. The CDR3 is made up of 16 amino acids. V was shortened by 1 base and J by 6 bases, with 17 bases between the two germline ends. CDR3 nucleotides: TGTGCCAGCAGCTTAGTGGCGGCCTTGGATGTGGATACGCAGTATTTT. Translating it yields CASSLVAALDVDTQYF.

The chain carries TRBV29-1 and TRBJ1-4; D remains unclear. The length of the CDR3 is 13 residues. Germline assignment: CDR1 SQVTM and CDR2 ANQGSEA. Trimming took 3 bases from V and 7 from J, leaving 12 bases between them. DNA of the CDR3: TGCAGCGTTGACTCGGGTTCCGGTGAAAAACTGTTTTTT. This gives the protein CSVDSGSGEKLFF.

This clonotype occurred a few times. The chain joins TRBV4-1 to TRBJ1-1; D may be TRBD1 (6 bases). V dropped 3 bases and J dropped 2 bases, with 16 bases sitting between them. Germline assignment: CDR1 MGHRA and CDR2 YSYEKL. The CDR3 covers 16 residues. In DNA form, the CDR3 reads TGCGCCAGCAGCCATCCTCGGGCGGGGGGCAACACTGAAGCTTTCTTT. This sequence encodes CASSHPRAGGNTEAFF.

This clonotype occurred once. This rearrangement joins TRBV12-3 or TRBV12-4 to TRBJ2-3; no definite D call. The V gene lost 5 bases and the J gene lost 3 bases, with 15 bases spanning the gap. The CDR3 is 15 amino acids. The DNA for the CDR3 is TGTGCCAGCAGTGGCCGCCCGGGTACAACAGATACGCAGTATTTT. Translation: CASSGRPGTTDTQYF.

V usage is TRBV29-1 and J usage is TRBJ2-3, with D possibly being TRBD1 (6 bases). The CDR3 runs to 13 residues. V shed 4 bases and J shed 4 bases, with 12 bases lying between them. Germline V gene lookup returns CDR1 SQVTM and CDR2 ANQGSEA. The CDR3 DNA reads TGCAGCGTTGTTGGGGGCGAGGCAGATACGCAGTATTTT. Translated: CSVVGGEADTQYF.

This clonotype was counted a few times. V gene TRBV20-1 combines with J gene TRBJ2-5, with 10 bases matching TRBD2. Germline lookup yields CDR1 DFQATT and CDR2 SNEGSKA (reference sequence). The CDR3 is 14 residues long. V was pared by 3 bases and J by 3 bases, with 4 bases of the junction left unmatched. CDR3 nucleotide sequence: TGCAGTGCTAGTAAACTAGCGGGGAAAGAGACCCAGTACTTC. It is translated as CSASKLAGKETQYF.

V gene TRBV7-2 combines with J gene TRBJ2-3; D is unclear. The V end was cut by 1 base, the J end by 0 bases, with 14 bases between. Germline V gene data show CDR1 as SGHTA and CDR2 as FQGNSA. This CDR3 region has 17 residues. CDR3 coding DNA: TGTGCCAGCAGCTTAGTCCCTAACCCCACTAGCACAGATACGCAGTATTTT. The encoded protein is CASSLVPNPTSTDTQYF.